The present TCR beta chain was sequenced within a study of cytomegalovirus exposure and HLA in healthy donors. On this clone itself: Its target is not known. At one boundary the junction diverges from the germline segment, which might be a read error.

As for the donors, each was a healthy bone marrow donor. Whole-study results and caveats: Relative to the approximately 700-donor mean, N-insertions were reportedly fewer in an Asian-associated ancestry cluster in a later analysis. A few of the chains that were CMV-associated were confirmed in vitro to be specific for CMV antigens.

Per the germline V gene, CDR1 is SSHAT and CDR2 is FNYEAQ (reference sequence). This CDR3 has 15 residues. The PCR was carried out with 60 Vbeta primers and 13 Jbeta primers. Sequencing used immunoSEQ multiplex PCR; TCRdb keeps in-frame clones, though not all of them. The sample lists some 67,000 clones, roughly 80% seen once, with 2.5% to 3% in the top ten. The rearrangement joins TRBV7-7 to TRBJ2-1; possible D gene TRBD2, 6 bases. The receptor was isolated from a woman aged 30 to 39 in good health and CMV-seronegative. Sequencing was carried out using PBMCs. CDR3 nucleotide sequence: TGTGCTAGCAGCTTCGGGGCGGGGCCCTACAATGAGCAGTTCTTC. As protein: CASSFGAGPYNEQFF.